Below, one TCR beta chain is given with its context. Produced via immunoSEQ multiplex PCR; TCRdb's table is partial and in-frame only. The data contain more than 110,000 clones, 80% of them singletons. The data derive from a study of cytotoxic CD8 clonotypes in ibrutinib-treated CLL. This CDR3 region has 16 residues. CDR1 is SGDLS, CDR2 YYNGEE, per germline. V gave up 0 bases and J gave up 5 bases, with 18 bases separating them. This receptor was taken from a human donor with chronic lymphocytic leukemia. The material sequenced was PBMCs, taken after 36 months of ibrutinib treatment. The V call is TRBV9, the J call TRBJ2-7, with D perhaps matching TRBD2 (6 bases). CDR3 coding DNA: TGTGCCAGCAGCGTAGGTGGTAGCGGCCCCTCGCACGAGCAGTACTTC. It yields the protein CASSVGGSGPSHEQYF.